Listed below are T cell receptor beta chains from one sample, sequenced in a study of CD8+ T cells in alopecia areata. Libraries were prepared by immunoSEQ multiplex PCR; TCRdb keeps only in-frame clonotypes and omits some of them. The sample consists of about 110,000 clones, 45% to 70% of them appearing once. Sequenced input: CD8+ T cells sorted from blood. The source is a human donor in good health. Both conserved end residues are trimmed from each CDR3.

V gene	J gene	CDR3 protein
TRBV5-6	TRBJ1-1	ASSGGRTTEAF
TRBV30	TRBJ2-1	AWSVSVLAGWYNEQF
TRBV28	TRBJ1-1	ASSWGVTRSEAF
TRBV7-9	TRBJ2-3	ASSASMGGSTDTQY
TRBV10-2	TRBJ1-2	ASSRQPYGYT
TRBV5-6	TRBJ2-7	ASSSGLGNEQY
TRBV2	TRBJ2-5	ASRRTSGVQETQY
TRBV2	TRBJ2-7	ASRESYEQY
TRBV5-6	TRBJ2-1	ASSLSASGCYNEQF
TRBV14	TRBJ2-1	ASSPWASGGYNEQF
TRBV30	TRBJ2-5	AWSAGTGEETQY
TRBV30	TRBJ1-1	AWRTGTEAF
TRBV7-9	TRBJ2-5	ASVSQDSEETQY
TRBV6-5	TRBJ2-1	ASTPRGISYNEQF
TRBV25-1	TRBJ2-2	ASSVGVGELF
TRBV23-1	TRBJ2-1	ASRPPTGRPYNEQF
TRBV6-5	TRBJ1-2	ASKDGTGYGYT
TRBV13	TRBJ1-5	ASSSTGSQPQH
TRBV5-6	TRBJ2-1	ASSYTISGGGTNNEQF
TRBV19	TRBJ2-7	ASSWGTVGEQY
TRBV29-1	TRBJ2-2	SGQYTSDTGELF
TRBV10-2	TRBJ2-5	ASSEPPGTQY
TRBV9	TRBJ2-2	ASSPNTGELF
TRBV6-1	TRBJ2-7	ASSEWGFTGYEQY
TRBV5-1	TRBJ1-1	ASSRIQGMSTEAF
TRBV7-9	TRBJ1-2	ASSYVPGTENYGYT
TRBV19	TRBJ1-6	ASSTHPMERSPLH
TRBV7-9	TRBJ2-3	ASSPPAGGRTDTQY
TRBV6-6	TRBJ2-5	ASSYADTQY
TRBV18	TRBJ2-7	ASSLEGGYEQY
TRBV27	TRBJ1-1	ASQTFGNTEAF
TRBV27	TRBJ2-3	ASSLYLASTDTQY
TRBV29-1	TRBJ2-2	SVPTSGGVGELF
TRBV15	TRBJ2-7	ATSSAESASPYEQY
TRBV4-2	TRBJ2-7	ASSQAPASYEQY
TRBV4-3	TRBJ2-7	ASSQESDRDDCDY
TRBV7-6	TRBJ2-3	ASSRTSGTDTQY
TRBV5-1	TRBJ2-7	ASSLGPRNGYEQY
TRBV15	TRBJ2-5	ATSRGGETQY
TRBV13	TRBJ1-5	ASSLGRTVPSNQPQH
TRBV7-8	TRBJ1-6	ASSVEIQGLSPLH
TRBV11-1	TRBJ2-7	ASSSSSGFLSYEQY
TRBV13	TRBJ2-1	ASSSRSGGDQMSYNEQF
TRBV5-1	TRBJ2-3	ASSWTASSTDTQY
TRBV29-1	TRBJ1-2	SVLQVPVAYYGYT
TRBV5-1	TRBJ2-7	ASSFSTGGTYEQY
TRBV29-1	TRBJ2-7	SVLWWGGTYEQY
TRBV7-9	TRBJ1-2	ASSSGLLYGYT
TRBV6-4	TRBJ2-5	ASSDELAGDLWAQY
TRBV15	TRBJ2-1	ATSRGIAGAYNEQF
TRBV5-1	TRBJ2-7	ASSSTERIYEQY
TRBV4-1	TRBJ2-3	ASSPQDSARTDTQY
TRBV6-5	TRBJ2-7	ATQPEGASYEQY
TRBV13	TRBJ2-1	ASSLTGSYNEQF
TRBV30	TRBJ2-7	AWTLAGYEQY
TRBV10-3	TRBJ1-4	AISRDGNEKLF
TRBV7-6	TRBJ2-1	ASSLGGGPLDEQF
TRBV5-4	TRBJ1-2	ASSLGGLLGYGYT
TRBV5-1	TRBJ1-2	ASSLDRNFYGYT
TRBV7-6	TRBJ2-2	ASSLVLNGELF